This T cell receptor beta chain stems from a study of blood T cell repertoires in COVID-19 (dated by TCRdb to about 2020). Looking at the study overall: Collaborator samples came from the United States, Italy and Spain and covered acute and convalescent phases of COVID-19. The material from the prospective study consisted of cDNA or gDNA derived from T cells, B-cell-depleted T cells, or PBMCs. Deeply sampled blood TCRbeta repertoires from subjects exposed to, actively infected with, or recovered from COVID-19 were included in the dataset. A freely available public database, intended as a resource for researchers studying the immune response to SARS-CoV-2, is where the repertoires were released. Samples came from the ongoing ImmuneRACE study (first 160 participants) plus 1,254 subjects from 6 global collaborators. A de-identified subject ID, COVID-19 status, age in years and sex were almost always included in the sample metadata. Where HLA class I and class II types were available, the types were taken from metadata supplied by the sample provider, not from assay-based typing.

Collaborating institutions collected whole blood in K2EDTA tubes following their own protocols. For TCRbeta analysis, collaborator samples were shipped as frozen whole blood, as isolated PBMCs, or as DNA extracted from either sample type. TCRbeta CDR3 regions were amplified from genomic DNA by means of the immunoSEQ Assay, a bias-controlled multiplex PCR. For the original study's pipeline: The number of nucleated cells in each sample was estimated from the amplification of reference gene primers within the assay. To quantify the absolute abundance of each unique TCRbeta CDR3 rearrangement, sequence reads were collapsed and filtered. Productive Simpson clonality was computed per sample as the square root of Simpson's diversity index over productive rearrangements. TCRdb provides this immuneACCESS table in a form limited to in-frame rearrangements. Some clones are lacking; in checked studies, under half of them reflect an unresolved V gene, and why the rest are absent is not known. The DNA was the basis for D and trimming; V, J and clone size are from that table. The sample table records roughly 100,000 clones; 84% of these occur just once. The ten largest clones capture 4% to 5.5% of the sample.

Regarding this clone: No cognate antigen has been identified for it. Base-call qualities are not available, and no considerably larger clone is one nucleotide away.

The paper's findings and limits, for the study overall: The quantity of clinical and demographic metadata differed by source and by participant and was supplied without curation.

The CDR1 and CDR2 encoded by the germline V gene are SGHRS and YFSETQ. V is cut back by 4 bases and J by 5 bases, with 6 bases in the junction unmatched. The CDR3 sequence holds 15 residues, the cysteine and phenylalanine included. Only the CDR3 portion is preserved as DNA: 45 bases, with reading frame beginning at the first base. Here the chain combines TRBV5-1 and TRBJ2-3; 11 of the junction bases match TRBD2. Sequencing was done on a sample of peripheral blood. The source is a human donor in a cohort sampled during active COVID-19. The CDR3 protein is CASSRLAGGGDTQYF. The DNA sequence is as follows: TGCGCCAGCAGCCGCCTAGCGGGGGGCGGAGATACGCAGTATTTT.